A selection of T cell receptor beta chains follows, all from one sample in a study of OX40 agonist ivuxolimab in advanced cancers. Using immunoSEQ multiplex PCR, the repertoire was profiled, and TCRdb retains in-frame clones only, with some absent. The sample includes approximately 34,000 clones, 70% to 90% of them seen just once. The sequencing here drew on CD4+ or CD8+ T cells sorted from blood, taken in a trial of the OX40 agonist ivuxolimab. These receptors were collected from an adult with an advanced solid tumor such as melanoma, head and neck, liver or kidney cancer. The CDR3 runs from the conserved cysteine through the conserved F or W. D genes are given only for firm matches. Size is omitted from some rows. Given values are once, few, many or a class for expanded clones.

>TRBJ1-5|once|-|TRBV11-2
CASSSPDSSNQPQHF
TGTGCCAGCAGCTCTCCGGACAGCAGCAATCAGCCCCAGCATTTT
>TRBJ2-2|-|-|TRBV6-5
CASSYVSGELFF
TGTGCCAGCAGTTATGTGAGCGGGGAGCTGTTTTTT
>TRBJ1-4|-|-|TRBV15
CATSRPTNEKLFF
TGTGCCACCAGCCGCCCAACTAATGAAAAACTGTTTTTT
>TRBJ2-3|once|TRBD2|TRBV13
CASSRGLAGAKGVDTQYF
TGTGCCAGCAGCCGGGGACTAGCGGGGGCGAAGGGGGTAGATACGCAGTATTTT
>TRBJ1-5|-|-|TRBV19
CASSIIASNQPQHF
TGTGCCAGTAGTATCATCGCGAGCAATCAGCCCCAGCATTTT
>TRBJ2-7|-|-|TRBV6-5
CASSYSISYEQYF
TGTGCCAGCAGTTACTCGATAAGCTACGAGCAGTACTTC
>TRBJ1-1|-|TRBD1|TRBV2
CASRGQATTLSTEAFF
TGTGCCAGCAGGGGACAGGCAACTACCTTGAGCACTGAAGCTTTCTTT
>TRBJ2-2|-|TRBD2|TRBV9
CASSPSGGLTGELFF
TGTGCCAGCAGCCCTAGCGGGGGGCTCACCGGGGAGCTGTTTTTT
>TRBJ2-1|-|-|TRBV9
CASSPGGGPYNEQFF
TGTGCCAGCAGCCCAGGTGGGGGGCCCTACAATGAGCAGTTCTTC
>TRBJ2-1|-|-|TRBV5-1
CATTGPTFSYNEQFF
TGCGCCACCACAGGACCGACCTTCTCCTACAATGAGCAGTTCTTC
>TRBJ2-1|-|-|TRBV9
CASSVGTYNEQFF
TGTGCCAGCAGCGTGGGGACTTACAATGAGCAGTTCTTC
>TRBJ2-3|-|-|TRBV11-2
CASTRAASTDTQYF
TGTGCCAGCACCCGGGCAGCGAGCACAGATACGCAGTATTTT
>TRBJ2-5|-|-|TRBV29-1
CSVEEFHGSQVTQYF
TGCAGCGTTGAAGAGTTTCACGGCTCCCAGGTGACCCAGTACTTC
>TRBJ2-3|-|-|TRBV4-1
CASSQGGIDTQYF
TGCGCCAGCAGCCAAGGTGGCATAGATACGCAGTATTTT
>TRBJ1-5|-|-|TRBV19
CASTMGLGGGQPQHF
TGTGCCAGTACTATGGGACTGGGGGGCGGTCAGCCCCAGCATTTT
>TRBJ2-7|-|TRBD1|TRBV2
CASSVGDSNYEQYF
TGTGCCAGCAGTGTCGGGGACAGCAACTACGAGCAGTACTTC
>TRBJ2-7|-|TRBD2|TRBV9
CASSPSGGPSYEQYF
TGTGCCAGCAGCCCGAGCGGGGGGCCCTCCTACGAGCAGTACTTC
>TRBJ2-1|once|-|TRBV11-2
CASSHYGTENEQFF
TGTGCCAGCAGCCACTACGGGACGGAGAATGAGCAGTTCTTC
>TRBJ1-5|-|-|TRBV28
CASSSDRSLYSNQPQHF
TGTGCCAGCAGTTCCGACAGGTCACTCTATAGCAATCAGCCCCAGCATTTT
>TRBJ1-2|few|-|TRBV6-5
CASSYGLFIGGYTF
TGTGCCAGCAGTTACGGGCTGTTTATCGGTGGCTACACCTTC
>TRBJ2-7|medium-sized|-|TRBV5-6
CASSSAYEQYF
TGTGCCAGCAGCTCCGCTTACGAGCAGTACTTC
>TRBJ2-5|-|TRBD1|TRBV19
CASSDREEETQYF
TGTGCCAGTTCGGACAGGGAAGAGGAGACCCAGTACTTC
>TRBJ1-6|-|-|TRBV14
CASSPRGLNSPLHF
TGTGCCAGCAGCCCCCGGGGGCTTAATTCACCCCTCCACTTT
>TRBJ2-3|-|-|TRBV9
CASSVEAATDTQYF
TGTGCCAGCAGCGTAGAAGCGGCTACAGATACGCAGTATTTT
>TRBJ2-7|-|-|TRBV2
CASSEYPGSSYEQYF
TGTGCCAGCAGTGAATATCCGGGCAGCTCCTACGAGCAGTACTTC
>TRBJ2-7|-|TRBD1|TRBV4-1
CASSRGTANYEQYF
TGCGCCAGCAGCCGGGGGACAGCCAACTACGAGCAGTACTTC
>TRBJ2-4|-|-|TRBV4-1
CASSQDNVAGRSKNIQYF
TGCGCCAGCAGCCAAGACAATGTGGCAGGGAGATCCAAAAACATTCAGTACTTC
>TRBJ2-3|-|TRBD2|TRBV5-1
CASGSGGAHTDTQYF
TGCGCCAGCGGATCGGGGGGGGCGCACACAGATACGCAGTATTTT
>TRBJ1-1|medium-sized|TRBD1|TRBV30
CALDREYNEAFF
TGTGCCTTGGACAGGGAGTACAATGAAGCTTTCTTT
>TRBJ2-5|few|-|TRBV27
CASSLSGETQYF
TGTGCCAGCAGTTTATCCGGGGAGACCCAGTACTTC
>TRBJ2-1|-|-|TRBV7-2
CASSLGRSYYNEQFF
TGTGCCAGCAGCTTAGGTCGCAGCTACTACAATGAGCAGTTCTTC
>TRBJ1-1|-|-|TRBV7-9
CASSLYYAEAFF
TGTGCCAGCAGCTTATACTACGCTGAAGCTTTCTTT
>TRBJ2-1|-|TRBD2|TRBV2
CASSAIGLVFNEQFF
TGTGCCAGCAGTGCGATTGGACTAGTGTTCAATGAGCAGTTCTTC
>TRBJ2-3|-|TRBD2|TRBV7-9
CASSLGTSGGELPDTQYF
TGTGCCAGCAGCTTAGGGACTAGCGGGGGGGAGCTTCCAGATACGCAGTATTTT
>TRBJ2-7|-|-|TRBV10-3
CAISGTGYEQYF
TGTGCCATCAGCGGGACTGGCTACGAGCAGTACTTC
>TRBJ1-5|once|-|TRBV5-3
CARSLVGGSVSQPQHF
TGTGCCAGAAGCCTGGTGGGGGGCAGCGTTAGTCAGCCCCAGCATTTT